These T cell receptor beta chains were read from a single sample in a study of shared clonotypes between healthy human individuals. The repertoire was sequenced with immunoSEQ multiplex PCR; TCRdb's copy has only in-frame clones and lacks some. The table lists about 710,000 clones, roughly 72% of them singletons, with over 1.5% in the top ten. Sequencing used memory CD4+ T cells sorted from blood. The receptor set was obtained from a woman aged 30 to 39 in good health. The CDR3 runs from the conserved cysteine through the conserved F or W. The D gene is left open where the match is weak. Only some rows state a clone size, as once, few, many or a class for expanded clones.

abundance	d_gene	v_gene	j_gene	CDR3aa	CDR3nt
.	TRBD1	TRBV6-1	TRBJ2-7	CAISESGQKAQYEQYF	TGTGCCATCAGTGAGTCGGGACAGAAAGCTCAGTACGAGCAGTACTTC
.	.	TRBV28	TRBJ2-4	CASSRAQGKNIQYF	TGTGCCAGCAGCAGGGCTCAGGGCAAAAACATTCAGTACTTC
.	.	TRBV4-2	TRBJ2-1	CASSQSWLATDNEQFF	TGTGCCAGCAGCCAATCGTGGCTAGCGACAGACAATGAGCAGTTCTTC
.	.	TRBV19	TRBJ1-5	CASSIEEEQAQHF	TGTGCCAGTAGTATAGAGGAGGAACAAGCCCAGCATTTT
few	.	TRBV19	TRBJ1-4	CASSSQGGYNEKLFF	TGTGCCAGTAGTTCGCAGGGAGGATATAATGAAAAACTGTTTTTT
.	.	TRBV6-1	TRBJ2-3	CASSEEVVAGTDTQYF	TGTGCCAGCAGTGAAGAGGTGGTAGCGGGCACAGATACGCAGTATTTT
.	.	TRBV7-2	TRBJ2-7	CASSLHSQTYEQYF	TGTGCCAGCAGCCTTCATTCACAGACGTACGAGCAGTACTTC
.	TRBD1	TRBV18	TRBJ1-3	CASSPNGQDSGNTIYF	TGTGCCAGCTCACCAAACGGACAGGACTCTGGAAACACCATATATTTT
.	TRBD1	TRBV2	TRBJ2-1	CASNGQGKDEQFF	TGTGCCAGCAACGGACAGGGGAAAGATGAGCAGTTCTTC
.	TRBD1	TRBV18	TRBJ1-3	CASSPGQGNSGNTIYF	TGTGCCAGCTCACCAGGACAGGGAAACTCTGGAAACACCATATATTTT